What follows are 5 T cell receptor beta chains derived from one specimen sequenced in a study of PD-1 blockade in classical Hodgkin lymphoma (dated by TCRdb to the early 2020s). Receptor amplification or capture employed the immunoSEQ multiplex PCR assay. The table comes from immuneACCESS by way of TCRdb, which keeps in-frame sequences with V and J called. Part of the clones is missing from these tables; in studies checked, under half for an unresolved V gene and the rest for unknown reasons. The sample profile shows approximately 14,000 clones; about nine tenths of them were found once. The ten largest clones take up about 18% of the sample. What this sample's time point label stands for: cycle 4 day 1 (C4D1), after less than 7 weeks of nivolumab. Every trial patient had relapsed following autologous stem cell transplantation, and prior brentuximab vedotin exposure was what differed among cohorts A, B and C. A Miltenyi CD8+ T cell isolation kit was used for magnetic negative selection to purify CD8+ T cells from thawed PBMCs.

Sample: CD8+ T cells from blood, taken before the fourth cycle of nivolumab. These TCRs come from a human donor with classical Hodgkin lymphoma.

The chain carries TRBV6-5 and TRBJ2-2; a possible D gene is TRBD1 (6 bases). The CDR3 runs to 16 residues. The V gene's germline CDR1 is MNHEY and CDR2 SVGAGI. Trimming took off 4 bases at V and 3 bases at J, with 15 bases between the two ends. The CDR3 DNA reads as TGTGCCAGCAGTTCGACCACAGGGTTGTACACCGGGGAGCTGTTTTTT. Amino acid sequence: CASSSTTGLYTGELFF.

The chain recombines TRBV11-2 with TRBJ2-3; no clear D. The CDR3 has 11 amino acids. Trimming took off 3 bases at V and 3 bases at J, with 1 base between the two ends. Germline CDR1 SGHAT, CDR2 FQNNGV. The CDR3 DNA is TGTGCCAGCAGCTTGACAGATACGCAGTATTTT. Amino acid sequence: CASSLTDTQYF.

This clone appeared once. The chain uses TRBV5-1 and TRBJ1-1; D is unresolved. Germline V lookup: CDR1 SGHRS, CDR2 YFSETQ. V lost 5 bases and J 4 bases, leaving 12 bases between the germline ends. This CDR3 spans 13 amino acids. The CDR3, as DNA: TGCGCCAGCAGGGGCCTAGAGAGCACTGAAGCTTTCTTT. Translating it yields CASRGLESTEAFF. The entire variable domain, with the rest obtained from reference TRBV5-1 and TRBJ1-1, is as follows: KAGVTQTPRYLIKTRGQQVTLSCSPISGHRSVSWYQQTPGQGLQFLFEYFSETQRNKGNFPGRFSGRQFSNSRSEMNVSTLELGDSALYLCASRGLESTEAFFGQGTRLTVV.

The rearrangement uses TRBV6-5 and TRBJ2-5; 7 nucleotides agree with TRBD2. This CDR3 has 13 residues. With 2 bases clipped from V and 4 bases from J, the junction kept 1 base outside the gene matches. Germline CDR1 MNHEY, CDR2 SVGAGI. The CDR3 reads CASSYASGETQYF. CDR3 coding DNA: TGTGCCAGCAGTTACGCTAGCGGAGAGACCCAGTACTTC.

This clone was seen once. The CDR3 here is CASSLSDRRPNEKLFF. The DNA for the CDR3 is TGTGCCAGCAGTTTAAGCGACAGGCGACCTAATGAAAAACTGTTTTTT. The chain has TRBV2 and TRBJ1-4, with a weak D call TRBD1 (6 bases). The V end was cut by 5 bases, the J end by 3 bases, with 16 bases between. CDR3 length equals 16 residues. CDR1 and CDR2 from the germline V gene are SNHLY and FYNNEI.